This T cell receptor beta chain appears in the sequencing data of a study of shared clonotypes between healthy human individuals. Study-level points and caveats: Rarefaction showed sorted-subset sequencing was incomplete despite large depth.

A note on this clone: Its target is unknown.

The method was immunoSEQ multiplex PCR; TCRdb's version includes in-frame clones alone and lacks a portion of them. This sample has roughly 640,000 clones; approximately 79% occur once, and the top ten carry over 1.5%. V was cut by 6 bases and J by 0 bases, with 23 bases left in between. Germline V gives CDR1 MNHEY, CDR2 SMNVEV (reference sequence). The CDR3 totals 18 residues. J is TRBJ1-2 and V is TRBV27, with TRBD1 as a possible D gene (6 bases). This TCR was recovered from a woman younger than 45 in good health. The material sequenced was memory CD4+ T cells sorted from blood. As to subset: CD45RA-negative fraction. The chain's CDR3 is CASRRSRQVGPSNYGYTF. For the CDR3, the DNA is TGTGCCAGCAGACGGAGTAGACAGGTGGGACCGTCTAACTATGGCTACACCTTC.